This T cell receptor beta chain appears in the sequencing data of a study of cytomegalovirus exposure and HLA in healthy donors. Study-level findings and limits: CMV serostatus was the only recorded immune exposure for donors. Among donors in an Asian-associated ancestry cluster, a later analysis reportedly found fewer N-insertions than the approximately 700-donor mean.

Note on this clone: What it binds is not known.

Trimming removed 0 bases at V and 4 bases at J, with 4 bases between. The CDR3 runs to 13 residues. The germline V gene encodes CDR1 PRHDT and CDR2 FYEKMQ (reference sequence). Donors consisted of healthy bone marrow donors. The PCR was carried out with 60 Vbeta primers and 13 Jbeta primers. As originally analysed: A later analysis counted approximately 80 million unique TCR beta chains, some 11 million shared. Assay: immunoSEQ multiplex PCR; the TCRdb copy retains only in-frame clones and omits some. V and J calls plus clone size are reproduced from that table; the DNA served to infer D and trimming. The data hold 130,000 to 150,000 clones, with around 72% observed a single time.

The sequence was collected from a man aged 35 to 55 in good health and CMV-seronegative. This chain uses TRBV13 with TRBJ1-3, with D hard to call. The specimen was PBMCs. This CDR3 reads CASSLGRGNTIYF. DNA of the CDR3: TGTGCCAGCAGCTTAGGACGGGGAAACACCATATATTTT.